The clone carrying this T cell receptor (beta chain) was recorded a few times. The antigen remains undetermined. This specimen belongs to a study of vaccination and CD4 T cells after COVID-19. Study-wide context: The convalescent group had six males, four females, seven Caucasians, two Asians, one multiracial. Study-wide points: The study sampled relatively few convalescent patients and omitted early post-infection timepoints. Clonotypes reactive to SARS-CoV-2 had a median that went up from 21 to 38, but not significantly.

The Oncomine TCR Beta short-read assay was applied to DNA of cultured CD4+ T cells. Researchers extracted genomic DNA from CD4+ T cells that had been cultured. TCRdb reanalysed the PCR reads using MiXCR and keeps one entry per CDR3 protein. Here the sample spans fewer than 13,000 distinct CDR3 sequences, over 30% being singletons. V was cut by 5 bases and J by 7 bases, with 15 bases left in between. CDR1 is SGHVS, CDR2 FNYEAQ, per germline. This CDR3 is built from 14 residues. Regarding treatment: roughly 10-day PBMC culture with coronavirus spike peptide pools or control peptides (ViraFEST assay). CD4+ T cells of the unexposed donor were collected before the COVID-19 pandemic (2011-2018). ViraFEST relied on peptide pools to expand antigen-specific T cells; the TCRs were sequenced afterward.

This chain connects TRBV7-6 to TRBJ2-1; D is perhaps TRBD2 (6 bases). Sequences were obtained from CD4+ T cells from blood, cultured in vitro. The clonotype comes from a human donor in good health. The CDR3, as DNA: TGTGCCAGCAGCACCGCCGGGACTCGAAATGAGCAGTTCTTC. Translating gives CASSTAGTRNEQFF.